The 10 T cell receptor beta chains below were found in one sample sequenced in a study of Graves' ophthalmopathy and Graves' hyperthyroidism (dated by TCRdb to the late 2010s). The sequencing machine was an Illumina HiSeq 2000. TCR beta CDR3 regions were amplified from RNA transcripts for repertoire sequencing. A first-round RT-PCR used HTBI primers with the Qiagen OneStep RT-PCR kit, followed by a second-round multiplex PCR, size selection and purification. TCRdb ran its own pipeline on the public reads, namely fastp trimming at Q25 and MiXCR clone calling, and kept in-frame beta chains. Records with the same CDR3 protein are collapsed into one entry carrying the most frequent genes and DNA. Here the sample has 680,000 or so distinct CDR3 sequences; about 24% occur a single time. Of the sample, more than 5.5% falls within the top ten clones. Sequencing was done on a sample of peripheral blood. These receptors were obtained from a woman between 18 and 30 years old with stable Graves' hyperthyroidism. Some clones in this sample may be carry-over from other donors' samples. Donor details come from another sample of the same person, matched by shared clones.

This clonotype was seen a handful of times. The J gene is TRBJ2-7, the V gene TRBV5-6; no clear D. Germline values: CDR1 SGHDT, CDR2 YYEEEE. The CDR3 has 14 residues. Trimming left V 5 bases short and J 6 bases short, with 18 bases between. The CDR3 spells CASSSRIFSFEQYF. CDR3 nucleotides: TGTGCCAGCAGTTCCCGGATATTCTCTTTCGAGCAGTACTTC.

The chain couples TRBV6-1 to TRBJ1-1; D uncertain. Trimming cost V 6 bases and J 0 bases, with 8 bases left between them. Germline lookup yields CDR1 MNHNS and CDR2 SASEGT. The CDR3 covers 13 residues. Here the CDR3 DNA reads TGTGCCAGCAGAAGGAACTTGAACACTGAAGCTTTCTTT. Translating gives CASRRNLNTEAFF.

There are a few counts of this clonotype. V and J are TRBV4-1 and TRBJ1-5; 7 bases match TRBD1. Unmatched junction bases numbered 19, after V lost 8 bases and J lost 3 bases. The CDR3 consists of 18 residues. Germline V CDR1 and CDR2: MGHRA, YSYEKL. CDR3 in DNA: TGCGCCAGCGGCCCAATCGGTCTGGGACAGAACTACAATCAGCCCCAGCATTTT. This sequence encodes CASGPIGLGQNYNQPQHF.

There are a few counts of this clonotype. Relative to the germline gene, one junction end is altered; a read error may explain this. The CDR3 DNA reads TGTGCCAGCAGTTTATCGGGCTCTGGAAACGCCATATATTTT. It translates to CASSLSGSGNAIYF. The chain recombines TRBV12-3 or TRBV12-4 with TRBJ1-3, with D uncertain. The CDR3 is 14 residues long.

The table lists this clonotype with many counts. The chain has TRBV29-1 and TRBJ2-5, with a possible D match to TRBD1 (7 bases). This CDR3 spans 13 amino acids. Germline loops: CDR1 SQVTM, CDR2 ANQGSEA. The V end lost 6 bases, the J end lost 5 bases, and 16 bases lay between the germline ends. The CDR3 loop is CSVRGDSPETQYF. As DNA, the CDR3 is TGCAGCGTGAGGGGGGACAGCCCCGAGACCCAGTACTTC.

In nucleotides, the CDR3 is TGCAGTGCTGCGGTGGTAGGGAGACCTCAAGAGACCCAGTACTTC. It yields the protein CSAAVVGRPQETQYF. The V call is TRBV20-1, the J call TRBJ2-5; D possibly corresponds to TRBD2 (5 bases). Germline V gene lookup returns CDR1 DFQATT and CDR2 SNEGSKA (reference sequence). The V end lost 5 bases, the J end lost 2 bases, and 18 bases lay between the germline ends. CDR3 length equals 15 residues.

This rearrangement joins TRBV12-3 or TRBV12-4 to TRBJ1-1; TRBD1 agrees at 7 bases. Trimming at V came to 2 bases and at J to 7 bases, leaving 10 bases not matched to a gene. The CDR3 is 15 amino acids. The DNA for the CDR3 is TGTGCCAGCAGTTTAAGGGTCAGGGGGATGGATGAAGCTTTCTTT. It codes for CASSLRVRGMDEAFF.

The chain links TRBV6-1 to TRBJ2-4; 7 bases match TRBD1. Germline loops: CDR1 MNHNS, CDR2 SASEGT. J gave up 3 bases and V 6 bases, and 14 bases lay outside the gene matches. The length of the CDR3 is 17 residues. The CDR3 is CASSSTSQGSGKNIQYF. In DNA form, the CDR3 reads TGTGCCAGCAGCTCCACTTCACAGGGGTCGGGCAAAAACATTCAGTACTTC.

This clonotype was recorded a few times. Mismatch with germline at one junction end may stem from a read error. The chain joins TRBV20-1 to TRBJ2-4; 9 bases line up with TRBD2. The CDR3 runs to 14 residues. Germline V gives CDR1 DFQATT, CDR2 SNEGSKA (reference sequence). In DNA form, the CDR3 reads TGCAGTGCGAGATCGGGACTAGCCAAAAACATTAAGTACTTC. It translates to CSARSGLAKNIKYF.

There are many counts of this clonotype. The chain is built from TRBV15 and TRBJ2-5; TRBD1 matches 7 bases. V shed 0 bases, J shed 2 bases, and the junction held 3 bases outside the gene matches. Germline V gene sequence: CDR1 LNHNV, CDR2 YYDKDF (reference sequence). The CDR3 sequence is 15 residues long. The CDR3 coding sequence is TGTGCCACCAGCAGAGACAGGGGGTTGCAAGAGACCCAGTACTTC. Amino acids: CATSRDRGLQETQYF.